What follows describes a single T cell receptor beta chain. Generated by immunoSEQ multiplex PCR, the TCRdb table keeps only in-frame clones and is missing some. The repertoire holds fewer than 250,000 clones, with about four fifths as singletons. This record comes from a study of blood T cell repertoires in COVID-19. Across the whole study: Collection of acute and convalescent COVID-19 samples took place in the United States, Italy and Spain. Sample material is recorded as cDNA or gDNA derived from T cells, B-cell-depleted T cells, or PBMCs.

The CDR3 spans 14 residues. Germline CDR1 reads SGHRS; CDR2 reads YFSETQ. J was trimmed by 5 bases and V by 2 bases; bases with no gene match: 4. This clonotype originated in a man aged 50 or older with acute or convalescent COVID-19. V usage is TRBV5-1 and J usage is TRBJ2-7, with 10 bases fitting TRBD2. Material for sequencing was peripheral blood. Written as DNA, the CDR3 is TGCGCCAGCAGCTTAGGACTAGCGGTACACGAGCAGTACTTC. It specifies CASSLGLAVHEQYF.